This TCR beta chain came from a study of OX40 agonist ivuxolimab in advanced cancers. Whole-study context: Patients took ivuxolimab, an agonistic anti-OX40 (CD134) antibody.

Data came from immunoSEQ multiplex PCR; TCRdb stores just in-frame clones and leaves some out. The sample contains roughly 35,000 clones, approximately 80% of which appear only once. This clone was found a few times. The germline V gene encodes CDR1 MDHEN and CDR2 SYDVKM. The CDR3 contains 16 residues. Deletions cut 7 bases from V and 1 base from J, with 14 bases between. The sequence was collected from an adult with an advanced solid tumor such as melanoma, head and neck, liver or kidney cancer. The V gene is TRBV28, the J gene TRBJ2-6; tentative D call: TRBD2 (6 bases). Sequences were derived from CD4+ or CD8+ T cells sorted from blood, sampled in a trial of the OX40 agonist ivuxolimab. The CDR3 spells CASTRDSSSGANVLTF. The CDR3 DNA reads as TGTGCCAGCACACGGGACTCCTCGTCTGGGGCCAACGTCCTGACTTTC. Full variable domain (rest looked up from reference TRBV28 and TRBJ2-6): DVKVTQSSRYLVKRTGEKVFLECVQDMDHENMFWYRQDPGLGLRLIYFSYDVKMKEKGDIPEGYSVSREKKERFSLILESASTNQTSMYLCASTRDSSSGANVLTFGAGSRLTVL.